The 20 T cell receptor beta chains given below trace back to one sample, sequenced in a study of shared T cell receptors in the human thymus. Assay used: immunoSEQ multiplex PCR; TCRdb lists only in-frame clones, some missing. Of just under 550,000 clones in the sample, 75% to 80% are singletons; the top ten hold less than 0.015%. The same sample was also studied in work on human thymus T cells.

Sequencing used thymocytes. The receptors derive from a boy younger than two with a congenital heart defect.

The chain carries TRBV7-2 and TRBJ2-7, with TRBD2 matching 12 bases. CDR1 SGHTA and CDR2 FQGNSA come from the germline V gene. There are 16 residues in the CDR3. Unmatched junction bases numbered 10, after V lost 5 bases and J lost 5 bases. CDR3 amino acids: CASSPVLAGGPNEQYF. The CDR3, as DNA: TGTGCCAGCAGCCCTGTTCTAGCGGGAGGGCCCAACGAGCAGTACTTC.

This chain uses TRBV4-1 with TRBJ1-6; 8 positions match TRBD1. There are 20 residues in the CDR3. V lost 0 bases, J lost 1 base, and 11 bases stayed unmatched. Germline CDR1 is MGHRA and CDR2 is YSYEKL. The CDR3 nucleotides are TGCGCCAGCAGCCAAGATGGCGGGACAGGTAGTAGGTCCTATAATTCACCCCTCCACTTT. It yields the protein CASSQDGGTGSRSYNSPLHF.

This chain joins TRBV7-9 and TRBJ2-6; D may be TRBD1 (5 bases). In germline, CDR1 is SEHNR, CDR2 FQNEAQ (reference sequence). V was pared by 1 base and J by 0 bases, with 13 bases between. The CDR3 runs to 18 residues. Here the CDR3 reads CASSLVKTDSSGANVLTF. For the CDR3, the DNA is TGTGCCAGCAGCTTAGTAAAAACCGACAGCTCTGGGGCCAACGTCCTGACTTTC.

This clone was recorded a few times. The chain links TRBV6-4 to TRBJ1-2, with D tentatively TRBD1 (5 bases). The CDR3 runs to 13 residues. From germline, CDR1 is MRHNA and CDR2 SNTAGT. V was pared by 6 bases and J by 2 bases, with 10 bases between. The CDR3 region is CASSPGGNYGYTF. CDR3 sequence (DNA): TGTGCCAGCAGCCCCGGGGGGAACTATGGCTACACCTTC.

The chain employs TRBV4-3 and TRBJ2-4; D gene ambiguous. The length of the CDR3 is 15 residues. The V gene lost 0 bases and the J gene lost 0 bases, with 6 bases spanning the gap. CDR1 and CDR2 from the germline V gene are LGHNA and YSLEER. The CDR3 DNA is TGCGCCAGCAGCCAAGAGGCCATAGCCAAAAACATTCAGTACTTC. It is translated as CASSQEAIAKNIQYF.

V usage is TRBV7-2 and J usage is TRBJ2-7, with D perhaps matching TRBD2 (5 bases). Trimming removed 2 bases at V and 6 bases at J, with 14 bases between. Germline assignment: CDR1 SGHTA and CDR2 FQGNSA. The CDR3 is 14 amino acids. The CDR3 protein is CASSLRLSPSEQYF. As DNA, the CDR3 is TGTGCCAGCAGCTTACGACTATCCCCCAGCGAGCAGTACTTC.

The rearrangement links TRBV5-6 to TRBJ2-5, with 11 bases matching TRBD2. CDR3 size: 17 residues. Germline CDR1 and CDR2: SGHDT and YYEEEE. Trimming cost V 0 bases and J 5 bases; bases outside gene matches: 9. The DNA for the CDR3 is TGTGCCAGCAGCTTGGGTGATAGCGGGAGGGCCGTGGAGACCCAGTACTTC. Protein sequence: CASSLGDSGRAVETQYF.

This clone was observed a few times. The gene calls are TRBV15 and TRBJ2-1; a possible D gene is TRBD1 (5 bases). The CDR3 spans 15 residues. With 5 bases removed from V and 6 bases from J, the gap between germline ends came to 17 bases. Germline CDR1 LNHNV, CDR2 YYDKDF (reference sequence). Here the CDR3 reads CATSGRAVWFNEQFF. CDR3 DNA: TGTGCCACCAGCGGCAGGGCGGTGTGGTTCAATGAGCAGTTCTTC.

This chain links TRBV28 with TRBJ1-1; TRBD1 aligns across 8 bases. Trimming cost V 4 bases and J 1 base; bases outside gene matches: 2. Looked up from germline, CDR1 is MDHEN and CDR2 is SYDVKM. The CDR3 covers 14 residues. DNA for the CDR3: TGTGCCAGCAGTTCCGGGACAGGGAACACTGAAGCTTTCTTT. This sequence encodes CASSSGTGNTEAFF.

V is TRBV20-1 and J is TRBJ1-1; D unresolved. CDR1 and CDR2 (germline): DFQATT, SNEGSKA (reference sequence). The germline V and J ends were trimmed by 1 base and 11 bases, with 11 bases remaining between them. The CDR3 runs 11 residues. Here the CDR3 DNA reads TGCAGTGCTAGAGTATGGCCGCGGGCTTTCTTT. Its protein product is CSARVWPRAFF.

This sequence joins TRBV18 and TRBJ1-1; D gene unclear. The CDR3 runs to 12 residues. Germline V gene lookup returns CDR1 KGHSH and CDR2 LQKENI. Trimming left V 3 bases short and J 6 bases short, with 8 bases between. CDR3 region: CASSPPGSEAFF. The CDR3 nucleotides read TGTGCCAGCTCACCCCCGGGTTCTGAAGCTTTCTTT.

The chain has TRBV30 and TRBJ2-5; D perhaps matches TRBD2 (6 bases). The V gene lost 3 bases and the J gene lost 3 bases, with 17 bases spanning the gap. From germline, CDR1 is GTSNPN and CDR2 SVGIG (reference sequence). The CDR3 loop spans 15 amino acids. The CDR3 spells CAWRPGRRAEETQYF. CDR3 DNA sequence: TGTGCCTGGAGGCCGGGACGGAGGGCCGAAGAGACCCAGTACTTC.

The chain uses TRBV2 and TRBJ2-7; 10 bases are a match to TRBD2. CDR3 length: 19 amino acids. Germline values: CDR1 SNHLY, CDR2 FYNNEI. V lost 9 bases, J lost 4 bases, and 24 bases stayed unmatched. The CDR3 DNA sequence: TGTGCCAGACAACAGGGAGCGGGAGGGCCGCGACGTGGGGTATACGAGCAGTACTTC. It yields the protein CARQQGAGGPRRGVYEQYF.

The chain couples TRBV5-1 to TRBJ2-1; 8 positions agree with TRBD2. With 4 bases clipped from V and 3 bases from J, the junction kept 6 bases outside the gene matches. Germline loops: CDR1 SGHRS, CDR2 YFSETQ. The CDR3 is made up of 15 amino acids. The CDR3 DNA reads as TGCGCCAGCAGCCGTCCGGGAGGGGTCTACAATGAGCAGTTCTTC. As protein: CASSRPGGVYNEQFF.

The V call is TRBV5-8, the J call TRBJ2-2, with TRBD1 matching 9 bases. This CDR3 has 16 residues. Trimming removed 4 bases from V and 6 bases from J; junction bases left unmatched: 10. Germline CDR1 SGHTS, CDR2 YDEGEE. In DNA form, the CDR3 reads TGTGCCAGCAGCCCGTTGACAGGGGGTCCTTCCGGGGAGCTGTTTTTT. Protein: CASSPLTGGPSGELFF.

The chain employs TRBV2 and TRBJ2-7, with TRBD1 as a possible D gene (6 bases). The CDR3 runs 18 residues. V was cut by 5 bases and J by 1 base, with 24 bases left in between. CDR1 and CDR2 from the germline V gene are SNHLY and FYNNEI. CDR3 residues: CASSRPQGQDSLSYEQYF. DNA of the CDR3: TGTGCCAGCAGTCGGCCCCAAGGTCAGGACAGCCTTTCCTACGAGCAGTACTTC.

The chain couples TRBV12-5 to TRBJ2-3; 8 bases align to TRBD1. Germline V gene data show CDR1 as LGHNT and CDR2 as FRNRAP. Germline trimming cut 0 bases from V and 5 bases from J; bases unmatched to any gene: 7. This CDR3 is built from 16 residues. The CDR3 DNA reads as TGTGCTAGTGGTTTGGTACGGCAGGGGGCCCTAGATACGCAGTATTTT. Translation: CASGLVRQGALDTQYF.

The J gene is TRBJ2-1, the V gene TRBV7-2; D remains unclear. The ends were cut back, 6 bases at V and 8 bases at J, with 8 bases in the middle. Germline V gene sequence: CDR1 SGHTA, CDR2 FQGNSA. This CDR3 region has 11 residues. Written as DNA, the CDR3 is TGTGCCAGCAGATCCCTCCATGAGCAGTTCTTC. It specifies CASRSLHEQFF.

V usage is TRBV15 and J usage is TRBJ2-1, with D possibly being TRBD2 (5 bases). CDR1 and CDR2 (germline): LNHNV, YYDKDF (reference sequence). The CDR3 loop spans 19 amino acids. Trimming stripped 0 bases from V and 4 bases from J, with 22 bases between. DNA for the CDR3: TGTGCCACCAGCAGAGATTTTCGAGGGCGTGAAGCCAAGTACAATGAGCAGTTCTTC. The encoded protein is CATSRDFRGREAKYNEQFF.

The V gene is TRBV27, the J gene TRBJ2-7; D possibly corresponds to TRBD1 (7 bases). The V gene lost 8 bases and the J gene lost 6 bases, with 20 bases spanning the gap. Germline V gene lookup returns CDR1 MNHEY and CDR2 SMNVEV (reference sequence). The length of the CDR3 is 14 residues. CDR3 in DNA: TGTGCCAGCTCCCCCCGCTGGCGGGACAGCGAGCAGTACTTC. Translated, it gives CASSPRWRDSEQYF.